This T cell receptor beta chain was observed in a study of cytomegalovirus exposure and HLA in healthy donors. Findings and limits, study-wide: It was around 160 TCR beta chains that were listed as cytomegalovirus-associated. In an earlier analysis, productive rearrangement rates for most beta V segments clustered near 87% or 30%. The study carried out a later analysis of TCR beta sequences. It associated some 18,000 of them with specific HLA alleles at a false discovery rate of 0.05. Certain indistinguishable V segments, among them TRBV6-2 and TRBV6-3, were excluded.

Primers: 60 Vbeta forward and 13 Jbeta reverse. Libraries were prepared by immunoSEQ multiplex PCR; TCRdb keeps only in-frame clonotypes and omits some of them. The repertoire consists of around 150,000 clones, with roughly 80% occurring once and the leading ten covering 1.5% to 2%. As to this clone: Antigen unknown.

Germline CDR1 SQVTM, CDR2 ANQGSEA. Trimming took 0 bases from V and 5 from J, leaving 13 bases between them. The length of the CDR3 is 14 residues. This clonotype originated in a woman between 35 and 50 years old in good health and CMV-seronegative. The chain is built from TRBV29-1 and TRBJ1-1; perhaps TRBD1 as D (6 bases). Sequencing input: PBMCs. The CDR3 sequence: CSVEDTGRGTEAFF. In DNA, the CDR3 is TGCAGCGTTGAAGATACAGGGCGAGGTACTGAAGCTTTCTTT. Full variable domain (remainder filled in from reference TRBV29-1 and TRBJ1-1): SAVISQKPSRDICQRGTSLTIQCQVDSQVTMMFWYRQQPGQSLTLIATANQGSEATYESGFVIDKFPISRPNLTFSTLTVSNMSPEDSSIYLCSVEDTGRGTEAFFGQGTRLTVV.